This T cell receptor (beta chain) was found in a study of T cells in Graves' hyperthyroidism and ophthalmopathy. Germline V lookup: CDR1 SEHNR, CDR2 FQNEAQ (reference sequence). This CDR3 is built from 13 residues. V lost 5 bases and J 7 bases, leaving 14 bases between the germline ends. This clonotype has a handful of counts. RNA transcripts gave rise to amplified TCR beta CDR3 regions. During a first-round RT-PCR of the TCR CDR3, the HTBI primer set was used. Each CDR3 protein is one row after TCRdb ran MiXCR on the multiplex PCR reads. The table has some 510,000 distinct CDR3 sequences, about 20% seen once.

The chain carries TRBV7-9 and TRBJ2-5; no clear D gene. Material: blood. This TCR derives from a man younger than 30 with Graves' hyperthyroidism. The CDR3 DNA reads TGTGCCAGCAGCCCGCTTTCGAGAGCGACCCAGTACTTC. Translation gives CASSPLSRATQYF.